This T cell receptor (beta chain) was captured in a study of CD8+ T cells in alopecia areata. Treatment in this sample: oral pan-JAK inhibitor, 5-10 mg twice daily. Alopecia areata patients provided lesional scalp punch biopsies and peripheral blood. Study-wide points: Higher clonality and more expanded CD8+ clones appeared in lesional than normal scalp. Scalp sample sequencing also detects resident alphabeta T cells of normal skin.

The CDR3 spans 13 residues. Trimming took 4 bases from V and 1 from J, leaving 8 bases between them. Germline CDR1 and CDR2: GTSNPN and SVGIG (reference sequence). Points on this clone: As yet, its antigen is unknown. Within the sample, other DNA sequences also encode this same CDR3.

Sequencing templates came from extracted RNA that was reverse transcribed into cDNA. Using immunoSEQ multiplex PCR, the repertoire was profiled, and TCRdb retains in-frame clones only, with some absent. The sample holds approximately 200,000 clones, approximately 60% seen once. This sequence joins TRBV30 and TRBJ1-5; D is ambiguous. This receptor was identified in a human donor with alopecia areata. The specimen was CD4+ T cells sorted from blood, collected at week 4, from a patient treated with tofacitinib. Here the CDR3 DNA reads TGTGCCTGGACAGGTTCGAGCAATCAGCCCCAGCATTTT. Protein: CAWTGSSNQPQHF.